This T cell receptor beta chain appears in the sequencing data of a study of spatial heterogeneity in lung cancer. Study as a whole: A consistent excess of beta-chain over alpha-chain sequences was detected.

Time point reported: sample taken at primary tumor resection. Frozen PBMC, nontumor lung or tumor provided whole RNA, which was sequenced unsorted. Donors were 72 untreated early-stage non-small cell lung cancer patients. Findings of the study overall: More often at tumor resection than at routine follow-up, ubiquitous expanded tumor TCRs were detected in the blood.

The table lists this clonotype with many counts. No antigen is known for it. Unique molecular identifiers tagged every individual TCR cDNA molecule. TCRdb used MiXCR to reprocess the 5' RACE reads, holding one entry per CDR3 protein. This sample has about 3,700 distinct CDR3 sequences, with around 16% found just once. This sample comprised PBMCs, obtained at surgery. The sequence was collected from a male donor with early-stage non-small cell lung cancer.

CDR3 amino acids: CAWSPIWGRENGGELFF. DNA of the CDR3: TGTGCCTGGAGCCCTATTTGGGGGAGGGAAAATGGCGGGGAGCTGTTTTTT. V and J are TRBV30 and TRBJ2-2, with 7 bases fitting TRBD2. The germline V gene encodes CDR1 GTSNPN and CDR2 SVGIG (reference sequence). Losses at the gene ends were 3 bases for V and 7 bases for J; bases not matched to a gene: 17. The CDR3 sequence is 17 residues long.